This is a list of T cell receptor beta chains from one sample in a study of blood T cell repertoires in COVID-19. Profiling relied on immunoSEQ multiplex PCR, and the TCRdb table lists in-frame clones only, not all of them. The data contain more than 45,000 clones, 85% to 90% of them singletons. What was sequenced was peripheral blood. The receptor source for this set is a man in his 60s with acute or convalescent COVID-19. The CDR3 runs from the conserved cysteine through the conserved F or W. The D gene is left open where the match is weak. Only part of the rows carry a size: once, few, many, or a class if the clone is expanded.

V gene,J gene,clone size,D gene,CDR3 DNA,CDR3 protein
TRBV28,TRBJ2-7,-,-,TGTGCCAGCAGTCCCAGGGGCTACGAGCAGTACTTC,CASSPRGYEQYF
TRBV28,TRBJ2-7,-,TRBD2,TGTGCCAGCGGCTCTCGCCGGACTAGTTTCTACGAGCAGTACTTC,CASGSRRTSFYEQYF
TRBV5-5,TRBJ2-3,-,-,TGTGCCAGCAGCTTCGGCGGAAGGAGCACAGATACGCAGTATTTT,CASSFGGRSTDTQYF
TRBV12-3/TRBV12-4,TRBJ1-1,once,-,TGTGCCAGCAGCCAGGGTTTGAACACTGAAGCTTTCTTT,CASSQGLNTEAFF
TRBV27,TRBJ1-2,-,-,TGTGCCAGCAGGTCCTCAGGGGACTATGGCTACACCTTC,CASRSSGDYGYTF
TRBV28,TRBJ1-1,-,-,TGTGCCAGCAGTTTACAGACTCTGGTCCGTCGGAGGACTGAAGCTTTCTTT,CASSLQTLVRRRTEAFF
TRBV25-1,TRBJ2-3,-,-,TGTGCCAGCAGAATGACAGGTTCTAGCACAGATACGCAGTATTTT,CASRMTGSSTDTQYF
TRBV10-3,TRBJ2-1,-,-,TGTGCCATCAGTCAGCGGGACAACGGAGTGGATGAGCAGTTCTTC,CAISQRDNGVDEQFF
TRBV28,TRBJ2-7,-,TRBD1,TGTGCCAGCAGGGCGGACAGGTCGCTCTACGAGCAGTACTTC,CASRADRSLYEQYF
TRBV5-6,TRBJ2-7,once,-,TGTGCCAGCAGCCTCGGACAGGGAGGGAAGGTGCAGTACTTC,CASSLGQGGKVQYF
TRBV11-2,TRBJ2-3,-,TRBD2,TGTGCCAGCAGCTTGGGGGGGATAGATACGCAGTATTTT,CASSLGGIDTQYF
TRBV5-1,TRBJ2-7,-,TRBD1,TGCGCCAGCAGCTTGGAGGCAGGGGGCTACGAGCAGTACTTC,CASSLEAGGYEQYF
TRBV5-1,TRBJ2-1,-,-,TGCGCCAGCAGCTTTGGGACTGTGACCTACAATGAGCAGTTCTTC,CASSFGTVTYNEQFF
TRBV5-1,TRBJ2-1,-,TRBD2,TGCGCCAGCAGCTTGGAGGCTAGCGGGGGTGAGCAGTTCTTC,CASSLEASGGEQFF
TRBV5-1,TRBJ2-5,-,-,TGCGCCAGCAGCTTGGTCGGGGGAGAGACCCAGTACTTC,CASSLVGGETQYF
TRBV10-3,TRBJ2-1,-,TRBD1,TGTGCCATCAGTGGAGGACAGGGGGCGGTTAATGAGCAGTTCTTC,CAISGGQGAVNEQFF
TRBV25-1,TRBJ1-2,medium-sized,TRBD1,TGTGCCAGCAGTAACCGAGGGGGCAGTGGCTACACCTTC,CASSNRGGSGYTF
TRBV16,TRBJ1-1,-,-,TGTGCCAGCAGCCAAACGGGAAGAGGAAACACTGAAGCTTTCTTT,CASSQTGRGNTEAFF
TRBV28,TRBJ2-4,few,TRBD1,TGTGCCAGCAGTTTTGTGGGACAGGGAGCCAAAAACATTCAGTACTTC,CASSFVGQGAKNIQYF
TRBV18,TRBJ1-2,-,TRBD1,TGTGCCAGCTCTAGGGACAGGGACAACTATGGCTACACCTTC,CASSRDRDNYGYTF
TRBV5-1,TRBJ2-5,-,TRBD2,TGCGCCAGCAGCTTGGGGCTAGCGGGAGGGCGGGAACAAGAGACCCAGTACTTC,CASSLGLAGGREQETQYF
TRBV2,TRBJ2-1,-,-,TGTGCCAGCACCCGGGACATTCTTATGGATGAGCAGTTCTTC,CASTRDILMDEQFF
TRBV6-6,TRBJ1-6,-,TRBD1,TGTGCCACCCAGACAGGGACAAATTCACCCCTCCACTTT,CATQTGTNSPLHF
TRBV18,TRBJ1-2,-,-,TGTGCCAGCTCACCGCCGGTCGGCTATGGCTACACCTTC,CASSPPVGYGYTF
TRBV7-8,TRBJ2-2,-,-,TGTGCCAGCAGCCCGAACAGGGAAGTTTGGTCCGGGGAGCTGTTTTTT,CASSPNREVWSGELFF
TRBV28,TRBJ1-4,-,TRBD1,TGTGCCAGCAGTGCCCCGACAGGGGGATACCTTGCAACTAATGAAAAACTGTTTTTT,CASSAPTGGYLATNEKLFF
TRBV29-1,TRBJ2-7,once,TRBD1,TGCAGCGTTGAAGGGCAAAGGACAGGGACCTACGAGCAGTACTTC,CSVEGQRTGTYEQYF
TRBV10-3,TRBJ2-3,-,-,TGTGCCATCAGGCGGGACTCCGGAGGAGATACGCAGTATTTT,CAIRRDSGGDTQYF
TRBV28,TRBJ1-6,-,TRBD1,TGTGCCAGCAAGGGGCAGGGGGCGTATAATTCACCCCTCCACTTT,CASKGQGAYNSPLHF
TRBV2,TRBJ1-1,-,-,TGTGCCAGCAGGCCCACAGAGAACACTGAAGCTTTCTTT,CASRPTENTEAFF
TRBV6-5,TRBJ1-5,once,TRBD1,TGTGCCAGCAGTCAAACAGGGGCGAGTCAGCCCCAGCATTTT,CASSQTGASQPQHF
TRBV7-8,TRBJ1-1,-,-,TGTGCCAGCAGCCTAGCGACAAGCACTGAAGCTTTCTTT,CASSLATSTEAFF
TRBV15,TRBJ1-5,-,-,TGTGCCACCAGCAGACCCGGACTTTTGGAGGAGGGGGGGATGAATGGTCAGCCCCAGCATTTT,CATSRPGLLEEGGMNGQPQHF
TRBV28,TRBJ2-3,-,TRBD2,TGTGCCAGCAGTATGACTAGCGGGGACACAGATACGCAGTATTTT,CASSMTSGDTDTQYF
TRBV5-1,TRBJ2-1,-,TRBD2,TGCGCCAGCAGCTCCTTGTCTGGCGGGAGTTCTAATGAGCAGTTCTTC,CASSSLSGGSSNEQFF
TRBV28,TRBJ2-3,-,TRBD2,TGTGCCAGCAGCAGACCGGGACTAACTACAGATACGCAGTATTTT,CASSRPGLTTDTQYF
TRBV21-1,TRBJ2-7,-,-,TGTGCCAGCAGCCCCCGGACAGGGAGAAGGGAGTCCTACGAGCAGTACTTC,CASSPRTGRRESYEQYF
TRBV4-3,TRBJ1-1,once,TRBD1,TGCGCCAGCAGCCACACAGGGGACACTGAAGCTTTCTTT,CASSHTGDTEAFF
TRBV9,TRBJ2-5,once,-,TGTGCCAGCACCGACATAGGAGGGACCCAGTACTTC,CASTDIGGTQYF
TRBV28,TRBJ2-5,-,-,TGTGCCAGCAGGCCGTCAGGGGAAGAGACCCAGTACTTC,CASRPSGEETQYF